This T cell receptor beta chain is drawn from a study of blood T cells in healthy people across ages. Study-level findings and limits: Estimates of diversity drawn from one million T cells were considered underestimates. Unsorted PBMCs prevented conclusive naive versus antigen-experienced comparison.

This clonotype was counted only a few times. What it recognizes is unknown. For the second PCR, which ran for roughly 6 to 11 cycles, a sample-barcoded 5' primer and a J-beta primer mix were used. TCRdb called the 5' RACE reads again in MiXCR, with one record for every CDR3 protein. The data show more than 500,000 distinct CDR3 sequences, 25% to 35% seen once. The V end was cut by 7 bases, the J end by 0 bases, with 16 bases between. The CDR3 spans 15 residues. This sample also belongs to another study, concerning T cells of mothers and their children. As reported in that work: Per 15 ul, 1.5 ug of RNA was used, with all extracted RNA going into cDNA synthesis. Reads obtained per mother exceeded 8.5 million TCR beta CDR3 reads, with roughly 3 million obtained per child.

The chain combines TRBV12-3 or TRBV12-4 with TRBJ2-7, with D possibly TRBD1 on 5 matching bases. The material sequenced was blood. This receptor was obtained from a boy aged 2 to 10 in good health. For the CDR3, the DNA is TGTGCCAGCACCTTAGGGCCGGACAACTCCTACGAGCAGTACTTC. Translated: CASTLGPDNSYEQYF.